A selection of T cell receptor beta chains follows, all from one sample in a study of T cells in Graves' hyperthyroidism and ophthalmopathy. TCRdb recomputed calls from the multiplex PCR reads with MiXCR, one row per CDR3 protein. The sample records 360,000 or so distinct CDR3 sequences, approximately 14% being singletons. The sample was blood. The receptors originated from a woman between 55 and 75 years old with Graves' ophthalmopathy. Each CDR3 is given with its conserved first and last residue. The D gene is left open where the match is weak. Some rows mark clone size as missing; the rest say once, few, many or name a class of expanded clone.

j_call,d_call,clone_size,v_call,cdr3_nt,cdr3_aa
TRBJ2-5,TRBD1,NA,TRBV6-1,TGTGCCAGCAGTGAACTAGGGACAGGGAGGGAGACCCAGTACTTC,CASSELGTGRETQYF
TRBJ2-2,NA,NA,TRBV30,TGTGCCGGGGCGACCCGAGGCACCGGGGAGCTGTTTTTT,CAGATRGTGELFF
TRBJ2-1,TRBD2,many,TRBV11-3,TGTGCCAGCAGCCAAGACCTAGCGGGAGGTTACAATGAGCAGTTCTTC,CASSQDLAGGYNEQFF
TRBJ2-1,NA,few,TRBV6-1,TGTGCCAGCGCGGGCAGCTCCTACAATGAGCAGTTCTTC,CASAGSSYNEQFF
TRBJ2-7,NA,NA,TRBV5-6,TGTGCCAGCAGCTCGCAGCTTGAGCCGGGCTACGAGCAGTACTTC,CASSSQLEPGYEQYF
TRBJ2-3,TRBD1,NA,TRBV9,TGTGCCAGCAGCCCCCAATTTGGACAGGGAAGGGGCACAGATACGCAGTATTTT,CASSPQFGQGRGTDTQYF
TRBJ2-2,TRBD2,few,TRBV4-1,TGCGCCAGCAGCCAAGGGTACGGGAGGGCCGCCGGGGAGCTGTTTTTT,CASSQGYGRAAGELFF
TRBJ2-1,TRBD2,NA,TRBV5-1,TGCGCCAGCAGCCTTGGACTAGTCTACAATGAGCAGTTCTTC,CASSLGLVYNEQFF
TRBJ2-3,TRBD2,few,TRBV2,TGTGCCAGCAGTGTCTATGTAGCGGGGAGCACAGATACGCAGTATTTT,CASSVYVAGSTDTQYF
TRBJ1-2,TRBD1,NA,TRBV6-1,TGTGCCAGCAGTGCATATCGACAGGGAAACTATGGCTACACCTTC,CASSAYRQGNYGYTF
TRBJ1-1,NA,few,TRBV6-1,TGTGCCAGCAGTTTTAGGACAGAGAGGATGTCAGCTTTCTTT,CASSFRTERMSAFF
TRBJ2-1,TRBD2,NA,TRBV9,TGTGCCAGCAGCCCCGGAGAGCGGGAGTCGAACAATGAGCAGTTCTTC,CASSPGERESNNEQFF
TRBJ1-1,TRBD1,few,TRBV6-5,TGTGCCAGCAGTTACTCGAGATTACGGACAGGGGTAGGGGACACTGAAGCTTTCTTT,CASSYSRLRTGVGDTEAFF
TRBJ2-1,TRBD2,many,TRBV2,TGTGCCAGCAGCCTTCGTGGGACTAGCGGCCTCTACAATGAGCAGTTCTTC,CASSLRGTSGLYNEQFF
TRBJ2-2,NA,many,TRBV28,TGTGCCAGCAGTTTATCTCGCGGACCCACGACCGGGGAGCTGTTGTTT,CASSLSRGPTTGELLF
TRBJ2-1,TRBD2,many,TRBV20-1,TGCAGTGCTGGGGGGACTAGCGCATCGGGGTTCTTC,CSAGGTSASGFF
TRBJ1-5,TRBD1,few,TRBV2,TGTGCCAGCAGTGAAAACAGGGGTGATCAGCCCCAGCATTTT,CASSENRGDQPQHF
TRBJ2-7,NA,few,TRBV4-1,TGCGCCAGCAGCCAAGAGGAAGGGTACGAGCAGTACTTC,CASSQEEGYEQYF
TRBJ1-5,NA,NA,TRBV6-1,TGTGTCAGCGACCAGGGCCTATATAGCAATCAGCCCCAGCATTTT,CVSDQGLYSNQPQHF
TRBJ1-2,NA,few,TRBV7-9,TGTGCCAGCAGCTTCCCCACATCTCGGGATGGCTACACCTTC,CASSFPTSRDGYTF
TRBJ1-2,NA,many,TRBV2,TGTGCCAGCAGTGAACAGGGAACGGCTTTGGGCTATGGCTACACCTTC,CASSEQGTALGYGYTF
TRBJ2-7,NA,NA,TRBV4-1,TGCGCCAGCAGCCAAGCCGGGACCACCTACGAGCAGTACTTC,CASSQAGTTYEQYF
TRBJ2-1,NA,many,TRBV6-1,TGTGCCAGCAGTTCCCAATCCGGGACCCCTGGGTCCAATGAGCAGTTCTTC,CASSSQSGTPGSNEQFF
TRBJ1-1,NA,many,TRBV2,TGTGCCAGCAGTGAACAGGGGCCTGGGTACACTGAAGCTTTCTTT,CASSEQGPGYTEAFF
TRBJ2-1,NA,few,TRBV5-6,TGTGCCAGCAGCTTTTATGATCGGTCGAACGATGAGCAGTTCTTC,CASSFYDRSNDEQFF
TRBJ2-2,NA,many,TRBV6-2/TRBV6-3,TGTGCCAGCAGTACGGCGAGGGGGGCCGGGGAGCTGTTTTTT,CASSTARGAGELFF
TRBJ2-3,TRBD1,many,TRBV28,TGTGCCAGCAGTTCCCTCCGGGACAGTCCACTCCGGGACCTGTTCACAGATACGCAGTATTTT,CASSSLRDSPLRDLFTDTQYF
TRBJ2-3,TRBD2,NA,TRBV13,TGTGCCAGCAGCTTTAGGGGAGCGGGAGGGCCCCCAGATACGCAGTATTTT,CASSFRGAGGPPDTQYF
TRBJ2-1,TRBD2,NA,TRBV19,TGTGCCAGTAGCAATTGGGAGGGACTGGTGGATGAGCAGTTCTTC,CASSNWEGLVDEQFF
TRBJ2-2,NA,many,TRBV3-1,TGTGCCAGCAGTCCCCGGACAGTTACCGGGGAGCTGTTTTTT,CASSPRTVTGELFF
TRBJ2-2,TRBD1,many,TRBV12-3/TRBV12-4,TGTGCCAGCAGTCACCGACAGGGGGTTAACACCGGGGAGCTGTTTTTT,CASSHRQGVNTGELFF
TRBJ1-4,TRBD1,medium-sized,TRBV2,TGTGCCAGCAAGTGGGGGACAGGGCGTGATGAAAAACTGTTTTTT,CASKWGTGRDEKLFF
TRBJ1-6,NA,NA,TRBV20-1,TGCAGTGTACACGGGACAAGGCCAAATTCACCCCTCCACTTT,CSVHGTRPNSPLHF
TRBJ1-5,NA,few,TRBV7-2,TGTGCCAGCAGCTTAGGGCGGGGGGACCATCAGCCCCAGCATTTT,CASSLGRGDHQPQHF
TRBJ2-3,NA,few,TRBV10-3,TGTGCCATCAGTGAAGGGGGGCTCATCGCAGATACGCAGTATTTT,CAISEGGLIADTQYF
TRBJ1-2,TRBD1,NA,TRBV10-3,TGTGCCACTCGGACAGGGGATTGGGGCTATGGCTACACCTTC,CATRTGDWGYGYTF
TRBJ2-2,NA,few,TRBV27,TGTGCCAGCAGAATCCAGAACGGGGAGCTGTTTTTT,CASRIQNGELFF
TRBJ2-1,NA,few,TRBV6-1,TGTGCCAGTGGAACTAGCTACAATGAGCAGTTCTTC,CASGTSYNEQFF
TRBJ2-1,TRBD2,many,TRBV6-1,TGTGCCAGCAGTCCGGCCACTAGCGGGAGGGCCGGTGAGCAGTTCTTC,CASSPATSGRAGEQFF
TRBJ1-1,NA,few,TRBV6-5,TGTGCCAGCAGTTACGAGGGTTCGAACACTGAAGCTTTCTTT,CASSYEGSNTEAFF
TRBJ2-2,TRBD2,NA,TRBV28,TGTGCCAGCAGCCCTACCGGGGGACTAGCGGGAGTTCGAACCGGGGAGCTGTTTTTT,CASSPTGGLAGVRTGELFF
TRBJ2-1,TRBD2,many,TRBV20-1,TGCAGTGCTTTGCGGGAGGCCTCGAGCTCCTACAATGAGCAGTTCTTC,CSALREASSSYNEQFF
TRBJ1-1,NA,many,TRBV11-2,TGTGCCAGCAGCTCAGACCGGGCCGAAGCTTTCTTT,CASSSDRAEAFF
TRBJ2-1,NA,NA,TRBV6-2/TRBV6-3,TGTGCCAGCAGAGGGGCTGGGCACGTGGGCTCCTACAATGAGCAGTTCTTC,CASRGAGHVGSYNEQFF
TRBJ1-2,NA,few,TRBV28,TGTGCCAGCACCTTAATGGGGGGGCCAAACTATGGCTACACCTTC,CASTLMGGPNYGYTF
TRBJ2-7,NA,NA,TRBV12-3/TRBV12-4,TGTGCCAGCAGTTTAAAAGGGAAGGGCTACGAGCAGTACTTC,CASSLKGKGYEQYF
TRBJ1-1,NA,once,TRBV24-1,TGTGCCACCAGTGATACAGGGTCTGAAGCTTTCTTT,CATSDTGSEAFF
TRBJ2-5,TRBD1,many,TRBV20-1,TGCAGTGCTAGGAGAGGGACAGGGGACGGGGAGACCCAGTACTTC,CSARRGTGDGETQYF
TRBJ2-1,NA,many,TRBV2,TGTGCCAGCAGTGGGTCATCAGGCCACAATGAGCAGTTCTTC,CASSGSSGHNEQFF
TRBJ2-1,TRBD2,many,TRBV28,TGTGCCAGCAGGGCCGGGAGGCAGCCTTACAATGAGCAGTTCTTC,CASRAGRQPYNEQFF
TRBJ2-1,NA,many,TRBV28,TGTGCCAGCAGCCTAAGACCAGGGGTCGATGAGCAGTTCTTC,CASSLRPGVDEQFF
TRBJ2-1,TRBD2,many,TRBV18,TGTGCCAGCTCCCCAGGGACTAGCGGGAGGGCCTACAATGAGCAGTTCTTC,CASSPGTSGRAYNEQFF
TRBJ1-5,NA,few,TRBV7-8,TGTGCCAGCAGCTTAGTAGCGGATCAGCCCCAGCATTTT,CASSLVADQPQHF